The 3 T cell receptor beta chains below come from one sample, sequenced in a study of cytomegalovirus exposure and HLA in healthy donors. Clones were read by immunoSEQ multiplex PCR, and TCRdb kept only the in-frame ones, dropping some. This sample yields about 330,000 clones, of which about 85% are seen a single time; over 1% belongs to the top ten. The sequenced sample consisted of PBMCs. The source of these receptors is a woman aged 30 to 39 in good health and CMV-seropositive.

This clone was recorded a few times. The chain employs TRBV27 and TRBJ1-5; D is ambiguous. The germline CDR1 and CDR2 sequences are MNHEY and SMNVEV (reference sequence). V was clipped by 5 bases and J by 6 bases, with 8 bases between them. The length of the CDR3 is 12 residues. The chain's CDR3 is CASSVAGQPQHF. The DNA for the CDR3 is TGTGCCAGCAGTGTCGCAGGTCAGCCCCAGCATTTT.

The chain recombines TRBV9 with TRBJ1-2, with D possibly TRBD1 on 5 matching bases. The CDR3 sequence is 13 residues long. In germline, CDR1 is SGDLS, CDR2 YYNGEE. Trimming took off 0 bases at V and 8 bases at J, with 11 bases between the two ends. In DNA form, the CDR3 reads TGTGCCAGCAGCGTAGGGGGCCGAGGAGGCTACACCTTC. It codes for CASSVGGRGGYTF.

The chain combines TRBV29-1 with TRBJ1-1; D remains unclear. This CDR3 has 10 amino acids. Deletions cut 4 bases from V and 7 bases from J, with 7 bases between. The germline V gene has CDR1 SQVTM and CDR2 ANQGSEA. CDR3 sequence reads: CSVGIGEAFF. DNA of the CDR3: TGCAGCGTTGGAATTGGTGAAGCTTTCTTT.